Below are 11 T cell receptor beta chains sequenced from a single sample in a study of low-dose radiotherapy and immunotherapy resistance in tumors. Alpha- and beta-chain coverage of first-strand cDNA came from TRAV- and TRBV-specific primers. TCRs were amplified for roughly 20 PCR cycles with a constant-region primer and V-primer adapter. TCRdb called the reads again in MiXCR, with one record for every CDR3 protein. The sample consists of 35,000 to 50,000 distinct CDR3 sequences, roughly 31% of them appearing once. This sample's time point: before trial treatment. Sequenced material: PBMCs, taken before treatment. All receptors derive from a male donor with gallbladder cancer.

This clonotype was observed a few times. It is unclear where the CDR3 begins or ends on the DNA, so no DNA is shown, and the CDR3 is as TCRdb lists it. The rearrangement links TRBV14 to TRBJ2-2; TRBD2 is taken as the D call from the table, unchecked against the DNA. Termini included, the CDR3 measures 16 amino acids. Germline loops: CDR1 SGHDN, CDR2 FVKESK. The CDR3 sequence: CASSQDLNRRRELFFF.

This chain links TRBV4-2 with TRBJ2-7, with a possible D match to TRBD2 (7 bases). CDR3 length equals 15 residues. Looked up from germline, CDR1 is LGHNA and CDR2 is YNFKEQ. Trimming cost V 4 bases and J 3 bases, with 16 bases left between them. For the CDR3, the DNA is TGTGCCAGCAGCCCCCACGGGGAGGGGGTCTACGAGCAGTACTTC. Its protein product is CASSPHGEGVYEQYF.

This clonotype appeared many times. The chain combines TRBV20-1 with TRBJ2-7; the match to TRBD2 covers 10 bases. The CDR3 spans 15 residues. V was clipped by 3 bases and J by 4 bases; unmatched bases: 9. CDR1 and CDR2 from the germline V gene are DFQATT and SNEGSKA (reference sequence). The CDR3 DNA sequence: TGCAGTGCTAGTCGTGGCAGCGGGGGGGCTTACGAGCAGTACTTC. The encoded protein is CSASRGSGGAYEQYF.

The V call is TRBV29-1, the J call TRBJ2-7; TRBD2 matches 13 bases. CDR3 length: 15 residues. CDR1 and CDR2 (germline): SQVTM, ANQGSEA. V trimming: 6 bases; J trimming: 1 base; junction bases outside the gene matches: 6. CDR3 bases: TGCAGCGTGGGGGGGACTAGCGGGATTTCCTACGAGCAGTACTTC. It codes for CSVGGTSGISYEQYF.

The rearrangement links TRBV28 to TRBJ1-1; 8 bases are shared with TRBD1. This CDR3 comprises 16 residues. From germline, CDR1 is MDHEN and CDR2 SYDVKM. After removal of 7 bases from V and 5 bases from J, the junction contained 15 bases not matched to a gene. DNA of the CDR3: TGTGCCAGCAACCGACCCCGCAGGGGGCGGAGGACTGAAGCTTTCTTT. It encodes CASNRPRRGRRTEAFF.

The chain combines TRBV4-1 with TRBJ2-7; 8 bases fit TRBD2. This CDR3 spans 17 amino acids. The trim removed 0 bases at V and 2 bases at J, leaving 9 bases unmatched. CDR1 MGHRA and CDR2 YSYEKL come from the germline V gene. The CDR3 loop is CASSQDRGSGSAYEQYF. As DNA, the CDR3 is TGCGCCAGCAGCCAAGATCGGGGAAGCGGGAGTGCCTACGAGCAGTACTTC.

V gene TRBV5-1 combines with J gene TRBJ2-1; 10 nucleotides agree with TRBD2. With 4 bases clipped from V and 6 bases from J, the junction kept 10 bases outside the gene matches. Germline V lookup: CDR1 SGHRS, CDR2 YFSETQ. The CDR3 runs 16 residues. CDR3 bases: TGCGCCAGCAGCCTCACTAAAGCGGGAGGGCTCAATGAGCAGTTCTTC. It translates to CASSLTKAGGLNEQFF.

This clonotype has ten or more counts. Written as DNA, the CDR3 is TGCAGTGCTATTACCGGGACAGGCAACTACGAGCAGTACTTC. Encoded protein: CSAITGTGNYEQYF. The chain links TRBV20-1 to TRBJ2-7; 8 bases line up with TRBD1. Germline V CDR1 and CDR2: DFQATT, SNEGSKA (reference sequence). The ends lost 4 bases at V and 3 bases at J; junction bases unmatched: 8. This CDR3 region has 14 residues.

The rearrangement links TRBV3-1 to TRBJ1-2; no clear D. The V gene's germline CDR1 is LGHDT and CDR2 YNNKEL (reference sequence). The V and J ends lost 2 bases and 2 bases respectively, with 6 bases between them. The CDR3 covers 13 residues. In DNA, the CDR3 is TGTGCCAGCAGCCAAAACGGGAACTATGGCTACACCTTC. This translates into CASSQNGNYGYTF.

This clonotype showed up many times. The rearrangement uses TRBV7-9 and TRBJ2-7, with TRBD1 matching over 12 bases. CDR1 and CDR2 from the germline V gene are SEHNR and FQNEAQ (reference sequence). The CDR3 is 18 amino acids. Losses at the gene ends were 6 bases for V and 5 bases for J; bases not matched to a gene: 17. CDR3 protein: CASSNIPGQGAYGDEQYF. The CDR3, as DNA: TGTGCCAGCAGTAACATACCGGGACAGGGGGCTTACGGGGACGAGCAGTACTTC.

This clonotype came up many times. The rearrangement joins TRBV12-3 or TRBV12-4 to TRBJ2-3, with D perhaps TRBD2 (6 bases). The CDR3 has 13 residues. Trimming left V 8 bases short and J 4 bases short, with 13 bases between. CDR3 sequence (DNA): TGTGCCAGCCATTCGGGGGTCCCAGATACGCAGTATTTT. Residues: CASHSGVPDTQYF.